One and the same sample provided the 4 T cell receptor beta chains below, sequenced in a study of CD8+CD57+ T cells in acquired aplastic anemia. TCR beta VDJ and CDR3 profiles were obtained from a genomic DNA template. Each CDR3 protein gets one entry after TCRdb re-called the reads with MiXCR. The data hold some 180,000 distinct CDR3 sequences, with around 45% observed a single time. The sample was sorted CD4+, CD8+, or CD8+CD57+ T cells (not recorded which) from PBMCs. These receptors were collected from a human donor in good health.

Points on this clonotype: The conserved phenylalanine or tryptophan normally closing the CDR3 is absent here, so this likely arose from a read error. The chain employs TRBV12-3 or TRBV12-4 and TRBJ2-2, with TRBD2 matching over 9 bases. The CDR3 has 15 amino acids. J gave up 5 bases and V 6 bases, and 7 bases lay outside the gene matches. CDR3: CASSAGGIQTGELFS. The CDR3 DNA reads TGTGCCAGCAGCGCGGGAGGGATTCAGACCGGGGAGCTGTTTTCT.

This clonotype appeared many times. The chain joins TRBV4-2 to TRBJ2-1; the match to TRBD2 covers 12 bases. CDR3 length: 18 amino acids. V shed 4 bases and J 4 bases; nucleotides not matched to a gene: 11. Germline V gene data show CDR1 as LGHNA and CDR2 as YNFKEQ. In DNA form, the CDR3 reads TGTGCCAGCAGCCCTAGCCCCGGACTAGCGGGATCTTACAATGAGCAGTTCTTC. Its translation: CASSPSPGLAGSYNEQFF.

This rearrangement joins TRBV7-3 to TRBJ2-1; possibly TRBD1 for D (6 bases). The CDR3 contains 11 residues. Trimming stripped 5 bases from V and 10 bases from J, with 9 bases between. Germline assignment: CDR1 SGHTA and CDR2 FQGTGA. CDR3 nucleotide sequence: TGTGCCAGCAGCGTCGACAGGGAGCAGTTCTTC. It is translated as CASSVDREQFF.

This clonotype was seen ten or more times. The CDR3 here is CSAIGLAEMGNEQFF. The CDR3 coding sequence is TGCAGTGCTATAGGTCTAGCGGAAATGGGAAATGAGCAGTTCTTC. V is TRBV20-1 and J is TRBJ2-1, with 7 bases matching TRBD2. This CDR3 region has 15 residues. V dropped 4 bases and J dropped 7; count of bases not matched to a gene: 13. CDR1 is DFQATT, CDR2 SNEGSKA, per germline (reference sequence).